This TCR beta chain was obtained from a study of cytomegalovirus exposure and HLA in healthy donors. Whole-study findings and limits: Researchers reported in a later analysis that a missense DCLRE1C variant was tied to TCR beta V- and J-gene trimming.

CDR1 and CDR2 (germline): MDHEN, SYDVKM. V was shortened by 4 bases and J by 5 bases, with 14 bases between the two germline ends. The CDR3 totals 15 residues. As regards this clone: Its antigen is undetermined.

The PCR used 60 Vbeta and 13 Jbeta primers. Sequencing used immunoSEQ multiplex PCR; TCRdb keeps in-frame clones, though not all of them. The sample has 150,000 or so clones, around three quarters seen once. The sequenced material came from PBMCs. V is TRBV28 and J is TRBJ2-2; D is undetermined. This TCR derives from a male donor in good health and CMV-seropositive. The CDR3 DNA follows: TGTGCCAGCAGTTCCCCCGGTAGTTTTACCGGGGAGCTGTTTTTT. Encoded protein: CASSSPGSFTGELFF.